The source of this TCR beta chain is a study of T-cell memory formation after mild COVID-19. As to this clonotype: Its antigen remains unidentified.

The CDR3 spans 15 residues. The J segment lost 5 bases and the V segment lost 5 bases, leaving 8 bases of the junction unmatched. Study-level findings and limits: Clonal second-wave expansions that peaked on day 37 had unconfirmed SARS-CoV-2 specificity. Day 15 to 85 contractors were CD4/CD8 balanced; later expanders leaned CD4+.

TCR alpha and TCR beta cDNA libraries carrying sample barcodes and UMIs were produced by 5'RACE using constant-segment primers. TCRdb independently ran MiXCR on the 5' RACE reads; one entry per CDR3 protein. The sample holds roughly 130,000 distinct CDR3 sequences, approximately 15% seen once. The origin of this receptor is an adult woman who had mild COVID-19 (a few samples of this study predate the infection). Cell type and time point are not known. The rearrangement links TRBV12-3 or TRBV12-4 to TRBJ2-2; 7 bases map to TRBD2. The sample taken for sequencing was PBMCs or a T cell subset sorted from them (not recorded which). The CDR3 sequence: CASSGGGFRTGELFF. The CDR3 bases are TGTGCCAGCAGTGGGGGGGGATTTCGGACCGGGGAGCTGTTTTTT.